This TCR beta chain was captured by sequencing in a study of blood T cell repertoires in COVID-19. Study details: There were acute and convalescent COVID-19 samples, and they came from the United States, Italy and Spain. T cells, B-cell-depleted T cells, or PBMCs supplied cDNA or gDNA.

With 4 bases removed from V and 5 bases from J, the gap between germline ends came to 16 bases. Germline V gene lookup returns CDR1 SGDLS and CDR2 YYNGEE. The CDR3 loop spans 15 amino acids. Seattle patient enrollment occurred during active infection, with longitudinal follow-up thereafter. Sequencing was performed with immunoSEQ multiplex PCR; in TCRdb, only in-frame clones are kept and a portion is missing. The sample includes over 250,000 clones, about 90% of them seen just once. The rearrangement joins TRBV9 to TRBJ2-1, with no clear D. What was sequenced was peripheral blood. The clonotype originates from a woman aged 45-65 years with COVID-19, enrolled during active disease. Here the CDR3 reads CASSPRLNFHNEQFF. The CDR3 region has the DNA TGTGCCAGCAGCCCTAGACTCAATTTCCACAATGAGCAGTTCTTC.